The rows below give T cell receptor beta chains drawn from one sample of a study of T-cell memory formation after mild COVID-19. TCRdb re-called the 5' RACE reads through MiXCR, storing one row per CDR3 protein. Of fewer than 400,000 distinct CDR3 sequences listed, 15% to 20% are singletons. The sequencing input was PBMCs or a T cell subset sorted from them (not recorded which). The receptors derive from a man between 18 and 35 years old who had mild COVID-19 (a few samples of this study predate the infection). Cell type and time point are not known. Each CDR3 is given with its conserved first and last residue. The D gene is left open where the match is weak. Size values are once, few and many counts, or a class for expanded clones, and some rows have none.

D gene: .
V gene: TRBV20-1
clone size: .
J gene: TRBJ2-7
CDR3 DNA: TGCAGTGCTATCTCCCGAAACACCTACGAGCAGTACTTC
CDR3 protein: CSAISRNTYEQYF

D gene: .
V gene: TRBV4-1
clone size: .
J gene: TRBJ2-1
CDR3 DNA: TGCGCCAGCAGCCAAGTGGCGGGGTGGGAGCAGTTCTTC
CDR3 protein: CASSQVAGWEQFF

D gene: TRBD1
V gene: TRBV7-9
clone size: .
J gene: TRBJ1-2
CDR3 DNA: TGTGCCAGCAGCTTAGTCACAGGGGGTCGTGGCTACACCTTC
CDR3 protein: CASSLVTGGRGYTF

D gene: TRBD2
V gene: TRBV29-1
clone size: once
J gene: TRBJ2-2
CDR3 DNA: TGCAGCGCCCTCGGGGCTAGCGGGGGGGCGAGCGGGGAGCTGTTTTTT
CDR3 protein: CSALGASGGASGELFF

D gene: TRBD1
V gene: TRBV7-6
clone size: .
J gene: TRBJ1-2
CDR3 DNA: TGTGCCAGCAGCCCGAGGACAGGGGGCGCATATGGCTACACCTTC
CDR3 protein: CASSPRTGGAYGYTF

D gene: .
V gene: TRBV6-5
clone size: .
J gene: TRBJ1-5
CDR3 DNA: TGTGCCAGCAGTACCCAGGCAGGGCAGCCCCAGCATTTT
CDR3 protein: CASSTQAGQPQHF

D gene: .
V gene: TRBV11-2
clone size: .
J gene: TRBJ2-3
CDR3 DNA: TGTGCCAGCAGCTTATGGCCAGAGACAGATACGCAGTATTTT
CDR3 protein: CASSLWPETDTQYF

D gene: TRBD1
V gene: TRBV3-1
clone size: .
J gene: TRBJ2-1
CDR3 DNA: TGTGCCAGCAGCCAAGGAGGGACAGTGGTCGATGAGCAGTTCTTC
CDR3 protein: CASSQGGTVVDEQFF

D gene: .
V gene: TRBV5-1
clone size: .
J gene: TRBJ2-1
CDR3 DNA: TGCGCCAGCACCCTAGAGACAGTGAGCTCCTACAATGAGCAGTTCTTC
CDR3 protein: CASTLETVSSYNEQFF

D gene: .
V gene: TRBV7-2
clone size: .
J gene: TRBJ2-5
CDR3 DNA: TGTGCCAGCAGCTTAACCGGGGCCGGGGAGACCCAGTACTTC
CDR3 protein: CASSLTGAGETQYF

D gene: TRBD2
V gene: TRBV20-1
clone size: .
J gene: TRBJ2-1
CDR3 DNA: TGCAGTGCTAGAGATTGGCAGGGAGGGTCCAATGAGCAGTTCTTC
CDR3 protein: CSARDWQGGSNEQFF

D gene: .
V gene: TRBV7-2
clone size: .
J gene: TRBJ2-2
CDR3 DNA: TGTGCCAGCAGAAGCAGTTGGGGCCCCGGGGAGCTGTTTTTT
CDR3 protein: CASRSSWGPGELFF

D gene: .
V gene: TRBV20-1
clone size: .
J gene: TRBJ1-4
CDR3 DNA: TGCAGTGCCGGTTCCCAGGGAGGTGAAAAACTGTTTTTT
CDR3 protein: CSAGSQGGEKLFF

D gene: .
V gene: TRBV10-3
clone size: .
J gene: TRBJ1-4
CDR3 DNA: TGTGCCATCAGTGAGAGGGGTAATGAAAAACTGTTTTTT
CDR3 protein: CAISERGNEKLFF

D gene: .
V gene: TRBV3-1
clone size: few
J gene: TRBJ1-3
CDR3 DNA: TGTGCCAGCAGCCTCTCGGGGTACGGAAACACCATATATTTT
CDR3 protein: CASSLSGYGNTIYF

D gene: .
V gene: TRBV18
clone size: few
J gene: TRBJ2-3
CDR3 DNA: TGTGCCAGCTCACCGCGTCCAGATACGCAGTATTTT
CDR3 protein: CASSPRPDTQYF

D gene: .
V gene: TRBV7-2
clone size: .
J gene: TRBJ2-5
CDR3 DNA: TGTGCCAGCAGCCCTTATCCTAACCGAGGGACCCAGTACTTC
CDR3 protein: CASSPYPNRGTQYF

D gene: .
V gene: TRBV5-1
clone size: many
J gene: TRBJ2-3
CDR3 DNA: TGCGCCAGCAGCTTGATAGGCGGCGGCACAGATACGCAGTATTTT
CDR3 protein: CASSLIGGGTDTQYF

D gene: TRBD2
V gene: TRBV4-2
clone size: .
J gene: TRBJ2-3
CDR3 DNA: TGTGCCAGCAGGCGACTAGCGGGGGGTCTAGATACGCAGTATTTT
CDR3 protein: CASRRLAGGLDTQYF

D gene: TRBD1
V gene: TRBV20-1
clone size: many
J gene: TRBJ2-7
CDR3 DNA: TGCAGTGCTAGAGAGGAGGGACAGGGAGTTTCCGAGCAGTACTTC
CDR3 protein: CSAREEGQGVSEQYF

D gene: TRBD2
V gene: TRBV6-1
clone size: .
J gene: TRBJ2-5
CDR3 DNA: TGTGCTTCCTCGCGCGGCGGGGGGACCCAAGAGACCCAGTACTTC
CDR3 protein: CASSRGGGTQETQYF

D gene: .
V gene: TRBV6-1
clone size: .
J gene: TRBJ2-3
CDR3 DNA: TGTGCCAGGCCACCGGGACCAAGCACAGATACGCAGTATTTT
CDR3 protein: CARPPGPSTDTQYF

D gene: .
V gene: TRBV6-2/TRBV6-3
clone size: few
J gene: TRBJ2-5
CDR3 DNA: TGTGCCAGCAGCCGAAGACAGGTTTCAGAGACCCAGTACTTC
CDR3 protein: CASSRRQVSETQYF

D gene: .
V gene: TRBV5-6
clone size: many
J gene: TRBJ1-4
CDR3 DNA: TGTGCCAGCAGCTTCGGCGGGACTAATGAAAAACTGTTTTTT
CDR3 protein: CASSFGGTNEKLFF

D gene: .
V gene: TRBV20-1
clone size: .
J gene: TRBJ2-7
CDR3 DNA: TGCAGTGCCGAAGATAGAGAGGACGAGCAGTACTTC
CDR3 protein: CSAEDREDEQYF

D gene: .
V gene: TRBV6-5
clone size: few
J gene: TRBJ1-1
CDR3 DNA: TGTGCCAGCAGCACGAAACTGGACTATAAGAGGGACACTGAAGCTTTCTTT
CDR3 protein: CASSTKLDYKRDTEAFF

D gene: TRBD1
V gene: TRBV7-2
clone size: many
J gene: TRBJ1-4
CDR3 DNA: TGTGCCAGCAGCCTTGTGAACCGGGACAGGGAGGGATCCTTTAATGAAAAACTGTTTTTT
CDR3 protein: CASSLVNRDREGSFNEKLFF